This T cell receptor (beta chain) is from a study of blood T cell repertoires in COVID-19. About the research overall: Acute and convalescent COVID-19 specimens originated in the United States, Italy and Spain.

The CDR3 spans 16 residues. Trimming shortened V by 6 bases and J by 2 bases, and 16 bases separated the two germline ends. Germline V gene lookup returns CDR1 SNHLY and CDR2 FYNNEI. The method was immunoSEQ multiplex PCR; TCRdb's version includes in-frame clones alone and lacks a portion of them. The sample holds 320,000 or so clones; roughly 89% are singletons and the top ten take about 5.2%. The sequence derives from a man in his 60s who had recovered from COVID-19. The source material was PBMCs or T cells enriched from blood (not recorded which). This chain joins TRBV2 and TRBJ2-2; D is possibly TRBD2 (5 bases). The CDR3 bases are TGTGCCAGCAGCGATCCGGACTGGACCAACACCGGGGAGCTGTTTTTT. Amino acids: CASSDPDWTNTGELFF. The whole variable domain, filled in from reference TRBV2 and TRBJ2-2, reads EPEVTQTPSHQVTQMGQEVILRCVPISNHLYFYWYRQILGQKVEFLVSFYNNEISEKSEIFDDQFSVERPDGSNFTLKIRSTKLEDSAMYFCASSDPDWTNTGELFFGEGSRLTVL.